This T cell receptor (beta chain) stems from a study of blood T cell repertoires in COVID-19. Turning to the study itself: Samples representing acute and convalescent COVID-19 were sourced from the United States, Italy and Spain. T cells, B-cell-depleted T cells, or PBMCs provided the cDNA or gDNA that served as material.

Per the original methods: Cell counts per sample came from amplifying reference gene primers. TCRdb keeps only in-frame clones here, not all; method: immunoSEQ multiplex PCR. V, J and clone size derive from that table, while D and trimming were established from the DNA sequence. The data hold about half a million clones, with 80% to 90% observed a single time. The TCR sequence derives from a human donor in a cohort sampled during active COVID-19. The sample taken for sequencing was peripheral blood.

CDR3 DNA: TGTGCCAGCAGCCGTGTCCAGGGTCTGAACACTGAAGCTTTCTTT. Protein sequence: CASSRVQGLNTEAFF. The chain joins TRBV3-1 (or the pseudogene TRBV3-2) to TRBJ1-1; TRBD1 might be the D (5 bases). The germline V gene encodes CDR1 LGHDT and CDR2 YNNKEL (reference sequence). V lost 4 bases and J 0 bases, leaving 12 bases between the germline ends. The CDR3 totals 15 residues.